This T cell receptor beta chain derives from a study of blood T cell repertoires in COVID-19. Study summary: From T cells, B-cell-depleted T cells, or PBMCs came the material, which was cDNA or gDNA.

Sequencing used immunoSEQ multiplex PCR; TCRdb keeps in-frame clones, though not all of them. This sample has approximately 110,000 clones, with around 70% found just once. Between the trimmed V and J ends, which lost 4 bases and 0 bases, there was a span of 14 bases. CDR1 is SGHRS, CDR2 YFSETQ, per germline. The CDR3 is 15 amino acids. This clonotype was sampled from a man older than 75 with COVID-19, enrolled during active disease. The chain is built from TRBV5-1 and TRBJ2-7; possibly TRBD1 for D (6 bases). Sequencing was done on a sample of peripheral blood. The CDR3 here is CASSLQGTSSYEQYF. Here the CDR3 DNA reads TGCGCCAGCAGCCTACAGGGAACCTCCTCCTACGAGCAGTACTTC. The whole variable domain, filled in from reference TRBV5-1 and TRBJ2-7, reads KAGVTQTPRYLIKTRGQQVTLSCSPISGHRSVSWYQQTPGQGLQFLFEYFSETQRNKGNFPGRFSGRQFSNSRSEMNVSTLELGDSALYLCASSLQGTSSYEQYFGPGTRLTVT.